The clone carrying this T cell receptor (beta chain) was recorded a few times. The source of the sample is a study of patients and donors after allogeneic stem cell transplantation. Germline V gene data show CDR1 as LGHNA and CDR2 as YSLEER. The CDR3 contains 16 residues. V gave up 2 bases and J gave up 0 bases, with 11 bases separating them. TCRdb reprocessed the RT-PCR reads via MiXCR and lists one record per CDR3 protein. The repertoire has roughly 880,000 distinct CDR3 sequences, 15% to 20% of them found once; the top ten carry around 5.5%. The specimen was blood, either unsorted or a sorted T cell fraction (not recorded which). The chain employs TRBV4-3 and TRBJ1-3; D call uncertain. The sequence came from a human donor who was either an allogeneic HSCT recipient or a stem cell or donor lymphocyte infusion donor (not recorded which). It is not recorded whose cells these are; they may come from a transplant donor. CDR3 sequence reads: CASSQHGTNSGNTIYF. CDR3 nucleotides: TGCGCCAGCAGCCAACACGGAACTAACTCTGGAAACACCATATATTTT.